The sequence of this T cell receptor beta chain was determined in a study of blood T cell repertoires in COVID-19. The CDR3 loop spans 14 amino acids. Germline CDR1 is LNHNV and CDR2 is YYDKDF (reference sequence). Deletions cut 1 base from V and 4 bases from J, with 11 bases between. Clinical history as reported by participants underpinned cohort assignment. Original processing notes: Counts of nucleated cells, estimated from reference gene primer amplification, were obtained. TCRdb's table, derived via immunoSEQ multiplex PCR, lists solely in-frame clones and lacks some. V, J and clone size reflect that table, while D and trimming were determined from the DNA. This table holds around 250,000 clones, 80% to 90% found once.

Specimen: PBMCs or T cells enriched from blood (not recorded which). The chain uses TRBV15 and TRBJ2-7, with D tentatively TRBD1 (5 bases). This TCR was sampled from a woman in her forties or fifties who had recovered from COVID-19. CDR3 bases: TGTGCCACCAGCAGAGGCGCAGGGTATTACGAGCAGTACTTC. It translates to CATSRGAGYYEQYF.